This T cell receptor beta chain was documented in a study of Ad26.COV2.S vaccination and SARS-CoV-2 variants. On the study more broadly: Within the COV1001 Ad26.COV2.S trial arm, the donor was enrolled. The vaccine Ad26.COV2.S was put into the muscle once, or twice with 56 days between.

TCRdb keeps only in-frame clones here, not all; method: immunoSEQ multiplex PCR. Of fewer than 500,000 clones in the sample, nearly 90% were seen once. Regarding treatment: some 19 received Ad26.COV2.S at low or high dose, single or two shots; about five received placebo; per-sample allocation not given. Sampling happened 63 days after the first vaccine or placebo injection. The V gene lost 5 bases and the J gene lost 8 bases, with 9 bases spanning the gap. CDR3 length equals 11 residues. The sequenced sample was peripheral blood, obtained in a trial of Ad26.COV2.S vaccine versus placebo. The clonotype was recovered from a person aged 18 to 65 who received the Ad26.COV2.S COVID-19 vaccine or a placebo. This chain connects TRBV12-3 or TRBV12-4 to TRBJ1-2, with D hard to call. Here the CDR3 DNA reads TGTGCCAGCAGTCTAGGACCAGGCTACACCTTC. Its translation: CASSLGPGYTF.